One and the same sample provided the 5 T cell receptor beta chains below, sequenced in a study of T cell changes during pregnancy in multiple sclerosis. Assay: immunoSEQ multiplex PCR; the TCRdb copy retains only in-frame clones and omits some. The sample lists about 110,000 clones, 80% to 95% occurring once. The starting material was peripheral blood, obtained after pregnancy. The receptors were gathered from a female donor with multiple sclerosis, enrolled in a pregnancy study.

The V gene is TRBV19, the J gene TRBJ1-5, with D tentatively TRBD1 (6 bases). The CDR3 contains 15 residues. V was clipped by 3 bases and J by 6 bases, with 15 bases between them. CDR1 and CDR2 from the germline V gene are LNHDA and SQIVND (reference sequence). The CDR3 DNA reads TGTGCCAGTAGTATCGGCCCACAGGGAACTCAGCCCCAGCATTTT. This translates into CASSIGPQGTQPQHF.

This clone was observed a handful of times. J is TRBJ1-2 and V is TRBV19; tentatively, D is TRBD1 (5 bases). Trimming pared 5 bases from V and 6 bases from J, leaving 19 bases between. The CDR3 extends over 15 amino acids. CDR1 is LNHDA, CDR2 SQIVND, per germline (reference sequence). The CDR3 reads CASSSLIGESHGYTF. The CDR3 coding sequence is TGTGCCAGTAGTTCCCTGATAGGGGAATCCCATGGCTACACCTTC.

The chain combines TRBV6-5 with TRBJ2-7; D remains ambiguous. The V and J ends lost 0 bases and 5 bases respectively, with 11 bases between them. In germline, CDR1 is MNHEY, CDR2 SVGAGI. The CDR3 sequence is 14 residues long. Here the CDR3 reads CASSYSKIRDEQYF. The CDR3 DNA reads TGTGCCAGCAGTTACTCGAAAATACGGGACGAGCAGTACTTC.

This chain links TRBV27 with TRBJ2-7, with D perhaps TRBD2 (5 bases). Trimming removed 2 bases from V and 0 bases from J, with 8 bases in between. The CDR3 has 14 residues. CDR1 and CDR2 (germline): MNHEY, SMNVEV (reference sequence). The CDR3 protein is CASSLVGSSYEQYF. CDR3 DNA sequence: TGTGCCAGCAGTTTAGTGGGGAGCTCCTACGAGCAGTACTTC.

The chain couples TRBV7-9 to TRBJ2-5; 7 bases are shared with TRBD1. The CDR3 sequence is 14 residues long. Trimming cost V 4 bases and J 1 base; bases outside gene matches: 3. Per the germline V gene, CDR1 is SEHNR and CDR2 is FQNEAQ (reference sequence). Here the CDR3 DNA reads TGTGCCAGCAGCTACGGACAGGCCCAAGAGACCCAGTACTTC. Translating it yields CASSYGQAQETQYF.